The next 29 T cell receptor beta chains were all read from a single sample in a study of T cells in Graves' hyperthyroidism and ophthalmopathy. RNA transcripts provided the source from which TCR beta CDR3 regions were amplified. Using the HTBI primer set, a first-round RT-PCR was run on the TCR CDR3. TCRdb processed the multiplex PCR reads anew with MiXCR; each CDR3 protein has one entry. Found here are roughly 500,000 distinct CDR3 sequences, approximately 22% of them singletons; the top ten hold about half. The sequenced material came from blood. These receptors were taken from an older woman with Graves' ophthalmopathy.

This clonotype came up once. A much larger clone is a single base away; this may be a read error. The chain couples TRBV12-3 or TRBV12-4 to TRBJ1-6, with D hard to call. Trimming cost V 6 bases and J 4 bases, with 13 bases left between them. This CDR3 comprises 15 residues. CDR3 amino acids: CASSERAPYNSPLHF. The CDR3 region has the DNA TGTGCCAGCAGCGAGAGGGCCCCTTATAATTCACCCCTCCACTTT.

The chain uses TRBV5-6 and TRBJ1-1, with 7 bases lining up with TRBD1. CDR3 length equals 17 residues. Trimming at V came to 1 base and at J to 0 bases, leaving 9 bases not matched to a gene. Germline assignment: CDR1 SGHDT and CDR2 YYEEEE. CDR3 in DNA: TGTGCCAGCAGCTTGTTCCCTACAGGGGTACTGAACACTGAAGCTTTCTTT. This translates into CASSLFPTGVLNTEAFF.

The chain combines TRBV19 with TRBJ2-1; D ambiguous. This CDR3 comprises 13 residues. Deletions cut 5 bases from V and 1 base from J, with 6 bases between. CDR1 LNHDA and CDR2 SQIVND come from the germline V gene (reference sequence). DNA for the CDR3: TGTGCCAGTAGTGTGACGTCCTACAATGAGCAGTTCTTC. Residues: CASSVTSYNEQFF.

This clonotype was observed a handful of times. The chain employs TRBV19 and TRBJ2-4, with TRBD1 matching over 7 bases. This CDR3 is built from 15 residues. Trimming at V came to 1 base and at J to 5 bases, leaving 5 bases not matched to a gene. CDR1 and CDR2 from the germline V gene are LNHDA and SQIVND (reference sequence). Here the CDR3 DNA reads TGTGCCAGTAGTATAGGGGGACAGAGCCAAAACATTCAGTACTTC. It is translated as CASSIGGQSQNIQYF. The full variable domain, completed using reference TRBV19 and TRBJ2-4, is DGGITQSPKYLFRKEGQNVTLSCEQNLNHDAMYWYRQDPGQGLRLIYYSQIVNDFQKGDIAEGYSVSREKKESFPLTVTSAQKNPTAFYLCASSIGGQSQNIQYFGAGTRLSVL.

In this sample, this clonotype turned up a few times. The gene calls are TRBV29-1 and TRBJ2-4, with D possibly TRBD1 on 5 matching bases. CDR3 length equals 12 residues. V lost 1 base to trimming and J lost 5 bases, with 6 bases between them. CDR1 SQVTM and CDR2 ANQGSEA come from the germline V gene. In DNA, the CDR3 is TGCAGCGTTGAAGTGGGGCAAAACATTCAGTACTTC. This translates into CSVEVGQNIQYF.

This clonotype was seen repeatedly, ten times or more. This rearrangement joins TRBV2 to TRBJ2-3; D is ambiguous. Germline CDR1 SNHLY, CDR2 FYNNEI. Trimming shortened V by 6 bases and J by 2 bases, and 15 bases separated the two germline ends. The length of the CDR3 is 15 residues. CDR3 sequence reads: CASRVNPKDTDTQYF. The DNA of the CDR3 is TGTGCCAGCAGAGTGAACCCTAAGGACACAGATACGCAGTATTTT.

Of note for this clonotype: A much larger clone differs by one base, so this may be a read error. The chain couples TRBV30 to TRBJ1-5, with 11 bases fitting TRBD1. This CDR3 region has 14 residues. The trim removed 5 bases at V and 6 bases at J, leaving 6 bases unmatched. Germline V gene lookup returns CDR1 GTSNPN and CDR2 SVGIG (reference sequence). The CDR3 DNA reads TGTGCCTGGCGCGTCGGGACAGGGGGTCAGCCCCAGCATTTT. It translates to CAWRVGTGGQPQHF. Full variable domain (missing parts from reference TRBV30 and TRBJ1-5): SQTIHQWPATLVQPVGSPLSLECTVEGTSNPNLYWYRQAAGRGLQLLFYSVGIGQISSEVPQNLSASRPQDRQFILSSKKLLLSDSGFYLCAWRVGTGGQPQHFGDGTRLSIL.

Concerning this clonotype itself: A much larger clone lies one base from this, so it may be a read error. This chain links TRBV28 with TRBJ2-7, with 7 bases that match TRBD2. The CDR3 has 13 residues. Germline V gene lookup returns CDR1 MDHEN and CDR2 SYDVKM. CDR3 nucleotides: TGTGCCGGCAGTCGGGGGGTTGTGGAAGAGCAGTACTTC. Translation: CAGSRGVVEEQYF.

Notes on this clonotype: A read error may explain this, as a much larger clone is one base away. The J gene is TRBJ2-5, the V gene TRBV29-1; 11 bases match TRBD2. The CDR3 has 13 amino acids. The germline V gene encodes CDR1 SQVTM and CDR2 ANQGSEA. The CDR3 DNA sequence: TGCAGCGTTGGCCCGACTAGCGGGGAGATCCAGTACTTC. It specifies CSVGPTSGEIQYF.

V is TRBV20-1 and J is TRBJ1-2; D is undetermined. Germline V lookup: CDR1 DFQATT, CDR2 SNEGSKA (reference sequence). Trimming removed 7 bases at V and 2 bases at J, with 8 bases between. The CDR3 spans 11 residues. For the CDR3, the DNA is TGCAGTGGGTCAGTGAACTATGGCTACACCTTC. It encodes CSGSVNYGYTF.

This clonotype was counted ten times or more. This chain links TRBV11-2 with TRBJ1-1; D remains ambiguous. Trimming took off 7 bases at V and 3 bases at J, with 12 bases between the two ends. This CDR3 has 13 amino acids. Germline V gene sequence: CDR1 SGHAT, CDR2 FQNNGV. CDR3 in amino acids: CASTSPWDTEAFF. The CDR3 coding sequence is TGTGCCAGCACCTCCCCGTGGGACACTGAAGCTTTCTTT.

A few counts support this clonotype. This chain connects TRBV28 to TRBJ2-1, with 7 bases matching TRBD1. The junction had 10 bases not matched to a gene; V was cut back by 6 bases and J by 5 bases. The CDR3 covers 15 residues. CDR1 and CDR2 from the germline V gene are MDHEN and SYDVKM. DNA for the CDR3: TGTGCCAGCAGAAAATCAGGGGGACAGAACAATGAGCAGTTCTTC. Its translation: CASRKSGGQNNEQFF.

This clonotype was found many times. This chain connects TRBV28 to TRBJ1-1; D remains ambiguous. V lost 7 bases and J 1 base, leaving 13 bases between the germline ends. The CDR3 has 14 residues. The germline gives CDR1 MDHEN, CDR2 SYDVKM. DNA for the CDR3: TGTGCCAGCAACACAGATCCTAAGAACACTGAAGCTTTCTTT. Amino acid sequence: CASNTDPKNTEAFF.

This clonotype was seen repeatedly, ten times or more. The J gene is TRBJ1-1, the V gene TRBV12-3 or TRBV12-4; no clear D gene. V was cut by 3 bases and J by 2 bases, with 7 bases left in between. The CDR3 covers 13 residues. The CDR3 nucleotides are TGTGCCAGCAGTTTGGGTCCTAACACTGAAGCTTTCTTT. Amino acids: CASSLGPNTEAFF.

V gene TRBV11-2 combines with J gene TRBJ2-2; tentatively, D is TRBD2 (5 bases). V was trimmed by 5 bases and J by 1 base, leaving 14 bases between them. CDR1 SGHAT and CDR2 FQNNGV come from the germline V gene. The CDR3 is 16 amino acids. The CDR3 DNA reads TGTGCCAGCAGCCCTCGGGCGGGTTGGAACACCGGGGAGCTGTTTTTT. The encoded protein is CASSPRAGWNTGELFF. Complete variable domain (other parts from reference TRBV11-2 and TRBJ2-2): EAGVAQSPRYKIIEKRQSVAFWCNPISGHATLYWYQQILGQGPKLLIQFQNNGVVDDSQLPKDRFSAERLKGVDSTLKIQPAKLEDSAVYLCASSPRAGWNTGELFFGEGSRLTVL.

V usage is TRBV5-1 and J usage is TRBJ2-3; tentatively, D is TRBD2 (6 bases). Trimming shortened V by 3 bases and J by 3 bases, and 11 bases separated the two germline ends. Looked up from germline, CDR1 is SGHRS and CDR2 is YFSETQ. The CDR3 is made up of 14 amino acids. The CDR3 DNA reads TGCGCCAGCAGCTCGGGGGTCTCGACAGATACGCAGTATTTT. Translating gives CASSSGVSTDTQYF. Variable domain in full (rest from reference TRBV5-1 and TRBJ2-3): KAGVTQTPRYLIKTRGQQVTLSCSPISGHRSVSWYQQTPGQGLQFLFEYFSETQRNKGNFPGRFSGRQFSNSRSEMNVSTLELGDSALYLCASSSGVSTDTQYFGPGTRLTVL.

The chain couples TRBV25-1 to TRBJ2-4, with 8 nucleotides matching TRBD1. CDR3 length: 13 amino acids. Losses at the gene ends were 7 bases for V and 3 bases for J; bases not matched to a gene: 2. CDR1 MGHDK and CDR2 SYGVNS come from the germline V gene. CDR3 amino acids: CASTQGVKNIQYF. CDR3 sequence (DNA): TGTGCCAGCACACAGGGGGTCAAAAACATTCAGTACTTC. The entire variable domain, with the rest obtained from reference TRBV25-1 and TRBJ2-4, is as follows: EADIYQTPRYLVIGTGKKITLECSQTMGHDKMYWYQQDPGMELHLIHYSYGVNSTEKGDLSSESTVSRIRTEHFPLTLESARPSHTSQYLCASTQGVKNIQYFGAGTRLSVL.

This chain joins TRBV3-1 and TRBJ2-1; TRBD1 might be the D (6 bases). CDR3 length: 13 amino acids. V lost 1 base and J lost 10, with 11 bases in between. CDR1 is LGHDT and CDR2 is YNNKEL in the germline V gene (reference sequence). CDR3 protein: CASSQAGEGEQFF. The CDR3 DNA reads as TGTGCCAGCAGCCAAGCAGGGGAAGGGGAGCAGTTCTTC.

V gene TRBV9 combines with J gene TRBJ2-7; TRBD2 might be the D (6 bases). With 0 bases removed from V and 0 bases from J, the gap between germline ends came to 10 bases. Germline V gene lookup returns CDR1 SGDLS and CDR2 YYNGEE. The CDR3 spans 15 residues. In nucleotides, the CDR3 is TGTGCCAGCAGCGTAGACGGGACTTCCTCCTACGAGCAGTACTTC. Protein: CASSVDGTSSYEQYF.

The V gene is TRBV7-9, the J gene TRBJ1-2; no firm D call. The CDR3 consists of 15 residues. Trimming removed 1 base at V and 0 bases at J, with 9 bases between. Germline assignment: CDR1 SEHNR and CDR2 FQNEAQ (reference sequence). In nucleotides, the CDR3 is TGTGCCAGCAGCTTAGGGGATTCCCCTAACTATGGCTACACCTTC. Translated, it gives CASSLGDSPNYGYTF.

This clonotype was seen a single time. The V gene is TRBV18, the J gene TRBJ2-1; 7 positions match TRBD1. The CDR3 has 15 amino acids. From germline, CDR1 is KGHSH and CDR2 LQKENI. The V gene end was trimmed by 5 bases and the J gene end by 6 bases; junction bases not matched to a gene: 10. The chain's CDR3 is CASSTKTGFGNEQFF. CDR3 bases: TGTGCCAGCTCAACAAAGACAGGGTTCGGCAATGAGCAGTTCTTC.

This clonotype was detected only a few times. V is TRBV10-1 and J is TRBJ2-2, with 11 bases matching TRBD2. V lost 3 bases and J lost 4; bases outside the gene matches: 7. This CDR3 spans 17 amino acids. Germline V gives CDR1 WNHNN, CDR2 SYGVQD (reference sequence). CDR3 sequence (DNA): TGCGCCAGCAGTGATACTAGCGGGAGTGGAATCACCGGGGAGCTGTTTTTT. Protein product: CASSDTSGSGITGELFF.

This clonotype was counted only a few times. This chain uses TRBV6-1 with TRBJ2-1, with TRBD2 as a possible D gene (6 bases). The germline V gene encodes CDR1 MNHNS and CDR2 SASEGT. With 5 bases removed from V and 8 bases from J, the gap between germline ends came to 10 bases. The CDR3 runs to 12 residues. CDR3 bases: TGTGCCAGCAGTTTTATAGCGGATGAGCAGTTCTTC. It translates to CASSFIADEQFF.

This clonotype appeared once. CDR3 sequence reads: CASSHRQGGSPLHF. The CDR3, as DNA: TGTGCCAGCAGCCACAGGCAGGGCGGCTCACCCCTCCACTTT. The genes are TRBV3-1 and TRBJ1-6, with D possibly TRBD1 on 5 matching bases. With 3 bases removed from V and 10 bases from J, the gap between germline ends came to 13 bases. The V gene's germline CDR1 is LGHDT and CDR2 YNNKEL (reference sequence). This CDR3 is 14 amino acids long.

The chain recombines TRBV12-3 or TRBV12-4 with TRBJ2-1; TRBD1 aligns across 11 bases. The CDR3 covers 13 residues. The trim removed 6 bases at V and 8 bases at J, leaving 3 bases unmatched. CDR3 nucleotides: TGTGCCAGCAGCCAGGACAGGGGGCATGAGCAGTTCTTC. Translated: CASSQDRGHEQFF.

This clonotype appeared a few times. V gene TRBV6-2 or TRBV6-3 combines with J gene TRBJ2-7; 10 bases line up with TRBD2. The length of the CDR3 is 19 residues. V lost 6 bases to trimming and J lost 2 bases; unmatched junction nucleotides: 19. The germline CDR1 and CDR2 sequences are MNHEY and SVGEGT. CDR3 coding DNA: TGTGCCAGCAGATCACCGGGACTAGCGTCCAGAATTGGCCCCTACGAGCAGTACTTC. This codes for CASRSPGLASRIGPYEQYF.

V gene TRBV5-1 combines with J gene TRBJ2-3; 12 bases match TRBD2. V trimming: 4 bases; J trimming: 4 bases; junction bases outside the gene matches: 10. Per germline, CDR1 SGHRS and CDR2 YFSETQ. The CDR3 has 17 residues. The CDR3 bases are TGCGCCAGCAGCGTACCTCTAGCGGGAGGGCTCGCAGATACGCAGTATTTT. This sequence encodes CASSVPLAGGLADTQYF. Together with reference TRBV5-1 and TRBJ2-3, the CDR3 gives the full variable domain: KAGVTQTPRYLIKTRGQQVTLSCSPISGHRSVSWYQQTPGQGLQFLFEYFSETQRNKGNFPGRFSGRQFSNSRSEMNVSTLELGDSALYLCASSVPLAGGLADTQYFGPGTRLTVL.

The gene calls are TRBV19 and TRBJ2-7; D possibly corresponds to TRBD1 (6 bases). Germline loops: CDR1 LNHDA, CDR2 SQIVND (reference sequence). The length of the CDR3 is 11 residues. V shed 9 bases and J shed 4 bases, with 10 bases lying between them. The CDR3 spells CARTGSYEQYF. CDR3 nucleotide sequence: TGTGCCAGAACAGGGTCTTACGAGCAGTACTTC. Based on the CDR3 plus reference TRBV19 and TRBJ2-7, the full variable domain is DGGITQSPKYLFRKEGQNVTLSCEQNLNHDAMYWYRQDPGQGLRLIYYSQIVNDFQKGDIAEGYSVSREKKESFPLTVTSAQKNPTAFYLCARTGSYEQYFGPGTRLTVT.

Points on this clonotype: This may stem from a read error, because a much larger clone lies one nucleotide away. The rearrangement uses TRBV28 and TRBJ2-7; D perhaps matches TRBD1 (5 bases). The better agreement between TRBJ2-1 and the DNA end casts doubt on the J call. The germline V gene has CDR1 MDHEN and CDR2 SYDVKM. This CDR3 comprises 15 residues. The CDR3 is CASSRDSLSSYEQFF. The DNA for the CDR3 is TGTGCCAGCAGCCGCGACAGCTTGAGCTCCTACGAGCAGTTCTTC.